What follows are 10 T cell receptor beta chains derived from one specimen sequenced in a study of immune cell composition in non-small cell lung cancer. Clones were sequenced by immunoSEQ multiplex PCR, and TCRdb holds only the in-frame ones, with some missing. The sample has approximately 7,000 clones, around 70% seen once; the top ten hold around 4.5%. Source material: lung tumor tissue. The receptors come from a human donor with non-small cell lung cancer.

The rearrangement links TRBV5-8 to TRBJ1-4; 8 bases match TRBD1. CDR1 SGHTS and CDR2 YDEGEE come from the germline V gene. The CDR3 is 16 residues long. V was pared by 3 bases and J by 8 bases, with 12 bases of the junction left unmatched. In nucleotides, the CDR3 is TGTGCCAGCAGCTCCTTACCCGGGACAGGAGGAGAAAAACTGTTTTTT. Its translation: CASSSLPGTGGEKLFF. Filled out from reference TRBV5-8 and TRBJ1-4, the complete variable domain reads EAGVTQSPTHLIKTRGQQATLRCSPISGHTSVYWYQQALGLGLQFLLWYDEGEERNRGNFPPRFSGRQFPNYSSELNVNALELEDSALYLCASSSLPGTGGEKLFFGSGTQLSVL.

The chain couples TRBV10-2 to TRBJ2-2; 7 positions match TRBD2. Germline lookup yields CDR1 WSHSY and CDR2 SAAADI. With V trimmed by 2 bases and J by 5 bases, 5 bases remained unmatched. The CDR3 spans 15 residues. The CDR3 loop is CASSETGGGTGELFF. In nucleotides, the CDR3 is TGCGCCAGCAGTGAGACTGGGGGGGGGACCGGGGAGCTGTTTTTT.

V gene TRBV5-4 combines with J gene TRBJ2-7, with D perhaps matching TRBD1 (6 bases). This CDR3 region has 14 residues. Germline V gene sequence: CDR1 SGHNT, CDR2 YYREEE (reference sequence). The V and J ends lost 0 bases and 3 bases respectively, with 10 bases between them. Written as DNA, the CDR3 is TGTGCCAGCAGCTTGGGACAGGAGATCTACGAGCAGTACTTC. Its translation is CASSLGQEIYEQYF.

The V gene is TRBV19, the J gene TRBJ2-7, with 9 bases fitting TRBD1. Germline CDR1 LNHDA, CDR2 SQIVND (reference sequence). The CDR3 consists of 15 residues. V lost 4 bases to trimming and J lost 3 bases; unmatched junction nucleotides: 7. CDR3 nucleotide sequence: TGTGCCAGTAGTAGAACGGGACAGGGAGGCTACGAGCAGTACTTC. Encoded protein: CASSRTGQGGYEQYF.

The chain is built from TRBV20-1 and TRBJ2-3; D remains ambiguous. With 8 bases removed from V and 2 bases from J, the gap between germline ends came to 5 bases. The CDR3 is 10 amino acids. The V gene's germline CDR1 is DFQATT and CDR2 SNEGSKA (reference sequence). The CDR3 region is CSSLTDTQYF. The CDR3 DNA reads as TGCAGTTCACTCACAGATACGCAGTATTTT.

The chain is built from TRBV6-8 and TRBJ1-3; possibly TRBD1 for D (6 bases). CDR1 MNHGY and CDR2 SAAAGT come from the germline V gene. Trimming removed 6 bases at V and 2 bases at J, with 14 bases between. The CDR3 contains 15 residues. The CDR3, as DNA: TGTGCCAGCAGACCCAGGGGATCTACTGGAAACACCATATATTTT. It yields the protein CASRPRGSTGNTIYF.

The chain links TRBV7-9 to TRBJ1-2, with 10 bases that match TRBD1. The CDR3 loop spans 15 amino acids. V gave up 2 bases and J gave up 4 bases; unmatched junction bases: 4. The V gene's germline CDR1 is SEHNR and CDR2 FQNEAQ (reference sequence). The DNA for the CDR3 is TGTGCCAGCAGCTTAATAGGGACAGGGGTCTATGGCTACACCTTC. Translation: CASSLIGTGVYGYTF.

V gene TRBV10-2 combines with J gene TRBJ1-6, with 7 bases identical to TRBD1. The CDR3 sequence is 13 residues long. V trimming: 5 bases; J trimming: 6 bases; junction bases outside the gene matches: 1. Germline-derived CDR1 and CDR2 are WSHSY and SAAADI. CDR3 region: CASSTGVNSPLHF. The CDR3 bases are TGCGCCAGCAGTACAGGGGTTAATTCACCCCTCCACTTT.

The chain uses TRBV7-9 and TRBJ2-3; TRBD1 is a possible D gene (5 bases). This CDR3 comprises 15 residues. Germline-derived CDR1 and CDR2 are SEHNR and FQNEAQ (reference sequence). Trimming shortened V by 3 bases and J by 0 bases, and 10 bases separated the two germline ends. The CDR3 spells CASSFGADSTDTQYF. CDR3 DNA: TGTGCCAGCAGCTTTGGGGCGGATAGCACAGATACGCAGTATTTT.

The genes are TRBV19 and TRBJ2-7, with 8 bases matching TRBD1. The CDR3 is made up of 16 amino acids. The V and J ends lost 5 bases and 2 bases, in that order; junction bases with no gene match: 11. Germline CDR1 reads LNHDA; CDR2 reads SQIVND (reference sequence). The CDR3 DNA reads TGTGCCAGTAGTCCAGAAGGCGACAGGGGCGCCTACGAGCAGTACTTC. Translation gives CASSPEGDRGAYEQYF.